This T cell receptor beta chain is drawn from a study of blood T cell repertoires in COVID-19. Turning to the study itself: PBMCs, B-cell-depleted T cells, or T cells provided the cDNA or gDNA that made up the material.

The repertoire was sequenced with immunoSEQ multiplex PCR; TCRdb's copy has only in-frame clones and lacks some. Here the sample spans 65,000 to 100,000 clones, approximately 90% being singletons. The CDR3 runs 15 residues. CDR1 is SGHNT, CDR2 YYREEE, per germline (reference sequence). V dropped 0 bases and J dropped 7; count of bases not matched to a gene: 4. The clonotype originates from a man aged 50-60 years with acute or convalescent COVID-19. V usage is TRBV5-4 and J usage is TRBJ1-6; 7 bases are a match to TRBD1. Sequencing input: peripheral blood. The CDR3 is CASSLDGQENSPLHF. The CDR3 DNA reads as TGTGCCAGCAGCTTGGATGGACAGGAGAATTCACCCCTCCACTTT.